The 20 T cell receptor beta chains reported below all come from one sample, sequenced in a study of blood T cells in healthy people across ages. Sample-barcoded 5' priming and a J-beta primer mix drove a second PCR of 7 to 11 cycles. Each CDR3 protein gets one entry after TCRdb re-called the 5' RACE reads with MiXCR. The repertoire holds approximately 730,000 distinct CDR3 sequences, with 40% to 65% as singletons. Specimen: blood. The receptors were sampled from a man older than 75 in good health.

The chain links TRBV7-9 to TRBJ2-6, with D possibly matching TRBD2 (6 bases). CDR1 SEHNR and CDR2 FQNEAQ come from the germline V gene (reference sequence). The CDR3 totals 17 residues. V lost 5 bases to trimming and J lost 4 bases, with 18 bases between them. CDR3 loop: CASSRMQGGAGANVLTF. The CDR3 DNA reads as TGTGCCAGCAGCCGGATGCAGGGAGGAGCCGGGGCCAACGTCCTGACTTTC.

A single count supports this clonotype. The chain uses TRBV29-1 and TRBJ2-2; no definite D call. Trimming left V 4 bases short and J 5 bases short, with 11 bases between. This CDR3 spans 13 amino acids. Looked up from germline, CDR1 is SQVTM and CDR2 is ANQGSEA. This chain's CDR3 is CSVVWIRTGELFF. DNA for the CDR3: TGCAGCGTTGTATGGATAAGGACCGGGGAGCTGTTTTTT.

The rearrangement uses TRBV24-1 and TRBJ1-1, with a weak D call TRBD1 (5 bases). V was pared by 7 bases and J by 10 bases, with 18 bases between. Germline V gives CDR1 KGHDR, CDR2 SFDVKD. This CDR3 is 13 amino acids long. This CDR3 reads CATSEPNPGRAFF. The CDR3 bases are TGTGCCACCAGCGAACCCAATCCGGGGCGAGCTTTCTTT.

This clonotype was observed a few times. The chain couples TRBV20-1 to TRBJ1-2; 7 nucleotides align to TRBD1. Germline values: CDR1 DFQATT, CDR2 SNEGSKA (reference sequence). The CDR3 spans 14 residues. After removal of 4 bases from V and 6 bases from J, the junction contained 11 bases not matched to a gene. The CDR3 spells CSAKPAGGLDGYTF. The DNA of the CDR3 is TGCAGTGCTAAGCCGGCAGGGGGATTGGATGGCTACACCTTC.

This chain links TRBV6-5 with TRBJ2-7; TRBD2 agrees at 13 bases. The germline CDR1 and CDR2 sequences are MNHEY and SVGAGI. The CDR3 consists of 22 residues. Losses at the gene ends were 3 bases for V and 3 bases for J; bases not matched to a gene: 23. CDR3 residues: CASSYSPPRQTRTSGRNYEQYF. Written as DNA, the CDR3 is TGTGCCAGCAGTTATTCCCCCCCCAGACAGACGAGGACTAGCGGGAGAAACTACGAGCAGTACTTC.

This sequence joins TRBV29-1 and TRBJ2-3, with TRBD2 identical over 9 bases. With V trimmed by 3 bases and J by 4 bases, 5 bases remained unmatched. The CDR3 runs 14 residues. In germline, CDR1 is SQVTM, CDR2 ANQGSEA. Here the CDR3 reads CSVDATSGADTQYF. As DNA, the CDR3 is TGCAGCGTTGATGCGACTAGCGGCGCAGATACGCAGTATTTT.

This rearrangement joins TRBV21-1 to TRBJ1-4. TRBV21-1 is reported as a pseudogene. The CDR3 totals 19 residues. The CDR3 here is CASSNPGGRGQVTNEKLFF. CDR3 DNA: TGTGCCAGCAGCAACCCCGGGGGGAGGGGCCAGGTGACTAATGAAAAACTGTTTTTT.

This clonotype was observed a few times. CDR3 sequence reads: CSAILGLAGGNEQFF. The CDR3 DNA sequence: TGCAGCGCAATCTTGGGACTAGCGGGAGGCAATGAGCAGTTCTTC. The chain recombines TRBV29-1 with TRBJ2-1; TRBD2 agrees at 15 bases. J lost 6 bases, V lost 7 bases, and 7 bases had no gene match. Germline V lookup: CDR1 SQVTM, CDR2 ANQGSEA. CDR3 size: 15 residues.

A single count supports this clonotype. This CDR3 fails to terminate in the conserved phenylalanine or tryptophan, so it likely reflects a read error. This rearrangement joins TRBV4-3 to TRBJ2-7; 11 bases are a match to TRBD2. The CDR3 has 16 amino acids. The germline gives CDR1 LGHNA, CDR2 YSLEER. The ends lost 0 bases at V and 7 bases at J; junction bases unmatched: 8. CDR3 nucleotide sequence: TGCGCCAGCAGCCAAGAAATAGCGGGAGGGCCGAGGGAGCAGTACTTA. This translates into CASSQEIAGGPREQYL.

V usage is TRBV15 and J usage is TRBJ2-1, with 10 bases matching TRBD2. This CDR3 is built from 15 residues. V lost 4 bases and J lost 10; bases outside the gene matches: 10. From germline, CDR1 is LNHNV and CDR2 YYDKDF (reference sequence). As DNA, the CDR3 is TGTGCCACCAGCACAAGGGCTAGCGGGAGTTCCGAGCAGTTCTTC. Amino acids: CATSTRASGSSEQFF.

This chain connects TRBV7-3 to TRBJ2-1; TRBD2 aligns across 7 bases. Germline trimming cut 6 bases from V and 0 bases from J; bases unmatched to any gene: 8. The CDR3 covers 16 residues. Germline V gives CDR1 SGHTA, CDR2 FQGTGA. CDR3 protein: CASSPAGRPSYNEQFF. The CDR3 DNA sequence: TGTGCCAGCAGTCCAGCGGGGCGTCCCTCCTACAATGAGCAGTTCTTC.

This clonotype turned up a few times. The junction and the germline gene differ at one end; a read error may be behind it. The CDR3 bases are TGTGCCAGCAGTAGGGGGGGACAGGGGAACCCTGAAGCTTTCTTT. It translates to CASSRGGQGNPEAFF. V usage is TRBV4-2 and J usage is TRBJ1-1; 10 bases match TRBD1. There are 15 residues in the CDR3. The germline CDR1 and CDR2 sequences are LGHNA and YNFKEQ.

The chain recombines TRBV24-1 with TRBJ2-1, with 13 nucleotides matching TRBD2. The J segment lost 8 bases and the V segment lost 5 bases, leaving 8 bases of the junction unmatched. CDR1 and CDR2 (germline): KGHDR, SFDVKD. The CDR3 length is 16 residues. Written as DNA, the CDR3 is TGTGCCACCAGTGGCGCACTAGCGGGAGGGCCGGATGAGCAGTTCTTC. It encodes CATSGALAGGPDEQFF.

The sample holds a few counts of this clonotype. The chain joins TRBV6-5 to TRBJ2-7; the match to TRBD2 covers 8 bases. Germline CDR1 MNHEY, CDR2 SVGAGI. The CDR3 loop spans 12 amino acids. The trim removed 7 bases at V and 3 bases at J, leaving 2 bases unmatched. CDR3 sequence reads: CASKSGGYEQYF. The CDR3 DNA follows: TGTGCCAGCAAGAGCGGGGGCTACGAGCAGTACTTC.

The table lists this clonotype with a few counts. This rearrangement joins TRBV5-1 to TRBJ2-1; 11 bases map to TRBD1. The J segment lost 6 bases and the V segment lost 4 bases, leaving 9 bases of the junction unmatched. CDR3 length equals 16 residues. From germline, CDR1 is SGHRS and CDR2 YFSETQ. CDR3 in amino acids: CASSAASGTGGNEQFF. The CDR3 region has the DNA TGCGCCAGCAGCGCTGCCTCCGGGACAGGGGGCAATGAGCAGTTCTTC.

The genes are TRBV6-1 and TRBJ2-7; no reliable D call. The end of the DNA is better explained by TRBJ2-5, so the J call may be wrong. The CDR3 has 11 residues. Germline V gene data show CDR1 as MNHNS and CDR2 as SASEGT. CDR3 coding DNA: TGTGCCAGCAGTGAAGTTAAGACCCAGTACTTC. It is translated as CASSEVKTQYF.

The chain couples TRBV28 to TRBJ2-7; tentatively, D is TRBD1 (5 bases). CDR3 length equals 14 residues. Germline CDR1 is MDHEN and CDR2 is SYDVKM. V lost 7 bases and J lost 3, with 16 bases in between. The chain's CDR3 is CASTTAARGYEQYF. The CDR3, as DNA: TGTGCCAGCACCACCGCCGCAAGGGGCTACGAGCAGTACTTC.

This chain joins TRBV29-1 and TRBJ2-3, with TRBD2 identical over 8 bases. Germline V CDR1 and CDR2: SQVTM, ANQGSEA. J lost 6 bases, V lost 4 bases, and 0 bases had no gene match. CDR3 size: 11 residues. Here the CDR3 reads CSVGLADTQYF. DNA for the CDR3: TGCAGCGTTGGACTAGCGGATACGCAGTATTTT.

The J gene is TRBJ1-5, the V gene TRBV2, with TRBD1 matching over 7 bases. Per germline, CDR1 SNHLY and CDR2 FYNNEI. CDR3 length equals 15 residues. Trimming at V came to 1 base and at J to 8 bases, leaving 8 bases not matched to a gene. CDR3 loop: CASSEGETGVEPQHF. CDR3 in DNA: TGTGCCAGCAGTGAAGGAGAAACAGGGGTTGAGCCCCAGCATTTT.

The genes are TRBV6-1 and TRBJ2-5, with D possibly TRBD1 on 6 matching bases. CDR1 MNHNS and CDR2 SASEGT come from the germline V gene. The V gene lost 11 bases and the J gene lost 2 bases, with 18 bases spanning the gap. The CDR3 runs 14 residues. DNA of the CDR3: TGTGCCCAAGGGGGATGTACCGGGCAAGAGACCCAGTACTTC. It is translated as CAQGGCTGQETQYF.